The 27 T cell receptor beta chains in this list originate from one sample, sequenced in a study of cytomegalovirus exposure and HLA in healthy donors. The PCR was carried out with 60 Vbeta primers and 13 Jbeta primers. TCRdb keeps only in-frame clones here, not all; method: immunoSEQ multiplex PCR. Of some 54,000 clones listed, around 84% are singletons. The source material was PBMCs. Receptors originate from a male donor in good health and CMV-seronegative.

CDR3 bases: TGCGCCAGCAGCTCGTTGGGGGCCCTCAATGAGCAGTTCTTC. This codes for CASSSLGALNEQFF. The gene calls are TRBV5-1 and TRBJ2-1; maybe TRBD1 (6 bases). The CDR3 totals 14 residues. Germline CDR1 and CDR2: SGHRS and YFSETQ. V was clipped by 3 bases and J by 6 bases, with 13 bases between them.

This clone has a single count. This rearrangement joins TRBV19 to TRBJ1-1; D is unresolved. Germline lookup yields CDR1 LNHDA and CDR2 SQIVND (reference sequence). The length of the CDR3 is 13 residues. The V and J ends lost 3 bases and 6 bases respectively, with 11 bases between them. The CDR3 nucleotides are TGTGCCAGTAGTATCACACACGCGGCTGAAGCTTTCTTT. Translation: CASSITHAAEAFF.

The chain has TRBV5-4 and TRBJ2-5; 13 nucleotides agree with TRBD2. V lost 5 bases and J lost 2; bases outside the gene matches: 3. In germline, CDR1 is SGHNT, CDR2 YYREEE (reference sequence). The length of the CDR3 is 15 residues. The CDR3 region is CASSQGLAGQETQYF. In nucleotides, the CDR3 is TGTGCCAGCAGTCAGGGACTAGCGGGGCAAGAGACCCAGTACTTC. Supplemented by reference TRBV5-4 and TRBJ2-5, the full variable domain reads ETGVTQSPTHLIKTRGQQVTLRCSSQSGHNTVSWYQQALGQGPQFIFQYYREEENGRGNFPPRFSGLQFPNYSSELNVNALELDDSALYLCASSQGLAGQETQYFGPGTRLLVL.

The sample holds a few counts of this clone. V and J are TRBV18 and TRBJ2-7, with D possibly being TRBD2 (6 bases). V lost 6 bases, J lost 4 bases, and 19 bases lay in between. The length of the CDR3 is 15 residues. Germline-derived CDR1 and CDR2 are KGHSH and LQKENI. CDR3 sequence: CASSPGLGRLYEQYF. CDR3 sequence (DNA): TGTGCCAGCTCCCCGGGACTTGGCAGGTTATACGAGCAGTACTTC.

The J gene is TRBJ2-1, the V gene TRBV7-2, with 8 bases lining up with TRBD1. Germline CDR1 SGHTA, CDR2 FQGNSA. Trimming cost V 6 bases and J 7 bases; bases outside gene matches: 5. CDR3 length: 13 residues. The CDR3 nucleotides read TGTGCCAGCAGACAGGGGGTCGGGAATGAGCAGTTCTTC. Amino acids: CASRQGVGNEQFF. Based on the CDR3 plus reference TRBV7-2 and TRBJ2-1, the full variable domain is GAGVSQSPSNKVTEKGKDVELRCDPISGHTALYWYRQSLGQGLEFLIYFQGNSAPDKSGLPSDRFSAERTGGSVSTLTIQRTQQEDSAVYLCASRQGVGNEQFFGPGTRLTVL.

V gene TRBV15 combines with J gene TRBJ1-4, with D maybe TRBD1 (5 bases). V was pared by 0 bases and J by 8 bases, with 13 bases between. The CDR3 runs to 15 residues. CDR1 and CDR2 from the germline V gene are LNHNV and YYDKDF (reference sequence). CDR3 bases: TGTGCCACCAGCAGAGATGCGTCCTCAGGGGAAAAACTGTTTTTT. Translating it yields CATSRDASSGEKLFF.

The gene calls are TRBV29-1 and TRBJ2-1; 14 bases match TRBD2. Germline loops: CDR1 SQVTM, CDR2 ANQGSEA. CDR3 length: 17 amino acids. J lost 5 bases, V lost 7 bases, and 13 bases had no gene match. CDR3 protein: CSGSAGLAGGQNNEQFF. Written as DNA, the CDR3 is TGCAGCGGTTCGGCTGGACTAGCGGGGGGCCAAAACAATGAGCAGTTCTTC.

This chain connects TRBV30 to TRBJ1-2, with TRBD1 as a possible D gene (6 bases). Per the germline V gene, CDR1 is GTSNPN and CDR2 is SVGIG (reference sequence). Trimming took off 1 base at V and 7 bases at J, with 10 bases between the two ends. This CDR3 has 12 amino acids. The DNA for the CDR3 is TGTGCCTGGAGTGGAGGGGGTGGTGGCTACACCTTC. This gives the protein CAWSGGGGGYTF.

The gene calls are TRBV9 and TRBJ2-7, with 7 bases matching TRBD1. Losses at the gene ends were 6 bases for V and 1 base for J; bases not matched to a gene: 4. The CDR3 totals 13 residues. Looked up from germline, CDR1 is SGDLS and CDR2 is YYNGEE. CDR3 amino acids: CASNKQGSYEQYF. The CDR3 DNA reads as TGTGCCAGCAACAAACAGGGGTCCTACGAGCAGTACTTC.

This chain connects TRBV5-1 to TRBJ2-5; 10 nucleotides align to TRBD2. This CDR3 contains 16 residues. Germline V lookup: CDR1 SGHRS, CDR2 YFSETQ. Trimming cost V 1 base and J 5 bases; bases outside gene matches: 8. The CDR3 is CASSLLAGGSEETQYF. DNA of the CDR3: TGCGCCAGCAGCTTGTTAGCGGGGGGTTCCGAGGAGACCCAGTACTTC.

This chain connects TRBV30 to TRBJ2-2; TRBD1 matches 9 bases. Germline V CDR1 and CDR2: GTSNPN, SVGIG (reference sequence). J lost 6 bases, V lost 2 bases, and 13 bases had no gene match. The CDR3 has 17 amino acids. This chain's CDR3 is CAWSHPLGTGRAGELFF. Written as DNA, the CDR3 is TGTGCCTGGAGTCACCCTCTAGGGACAGGGCGCGCCGGGGAGCTGTTTTTT.

The V call is TRBV6-4, the J call TRBJ2-1; 10 bases align to TRBD2. CDR3 length: 15 amino acids. V lost 3 bases, J lost 6 bases, and 5 bases stayed unmatched. CDR1 is MRHNA and CDR2 is SNTAGT in the germline V gene. The CDR3 loop reads CASSETSGTSNEQFF. The CDR3 DNA reads as TGTGCCAGCAGTGAAACTAGCGGGACTAGCAATGAGCAGTTCTTC.

This chain joins TRBV11-2 and TRBJ2-2; 8 positions match TRBD1. V gave up 0 bases and J gave up 5 bases; unmatched junction bases: 11. CDR3 length equals 18 residues. The germline CDR1 and CDR2 sequences are SGHAT and FQNNGV. The CDR3 bases are TGTGCCAGCAGCTTAGATACAAGAAACAGGGGGTGGACCGGGGAGCTGTTTTTT. Its translation is CASSLDTRNRGWTGELFF.

The chain uses TRBV19 and TRBJ2-7, with 9 bases identical to TRBD1. Germline V gives CDR1 LNHDA, CDR2 SQIVND (reference sequence). This CDR3 region has 14 residues. V gave up 4 bases and J gave up 5 bases; unmatched junction bases: 6. CDR3 sequence reads: CASSNRGRLNEQYF. The CDR3 DNA reads as TGTGCCAGTAGTAACAGGGGGCGCCTCAACGAGCAGTACTTC.

V and J are TRBV11-2 and TRBJ2-7, with D possibly being TRBD1 (6 bases). Germline V gene data show CDR1 as SGHAT and CDR2 as FQNNGV. The CDR3 has 13 residues. V was clipped by 4 bases and J by 2 bases, with 9 bases between them. The CDR3 protein is CASSSGQPYEQYF. The DNA of the CDR3 is TGTGCCAGCAGCTCTGGACAGCCCTACGAGCAGTACTTC.

The CDR3 sequence: CASSFGTGLSTNYGYTF. In DNA, the CDR3 is TGCGCCAGCAGCTTCGGGACAGGGTTATCGACTAACTATGGCTACACCTTC. The chain has TRBV5-1 and TRBJ1-2, with 9 bases fitting TRBD1. The J segment lost 0 bases and the V segment lost 2 bases, leaving 8 bases of the junction unmatched. From germline, CDR1 is SGHRS and CDR2 YFSETQ. This CDR3 region has 17 residues.

This clone was counted between two and nine times. J is TRBJ1-1 and V is TRBV19; a weak D match, TRBD1 (5 bases). The CDR3 spans 13 residues. The V and J ends lost 9 bases and 1 base respectively, with 12 bases between them. Germline-derived CDR1 and CDR2 are LNHDA and SQIVND (reference sequence). Here the CDR3 reads CASQGGWNTEAFF. The CDR3 DNA is TGTGCCAGCCAGGGCGGCTGGAACACTGAAGCTTTCTTT.

The chain's CDR3 is CASSESGGPFYEQYF. CDR3 coding DNA: TGTGCCAGCAGCGAAAGCGGGGGCCCATTCTACGAGCAGTACTTC. The V gene is TRBV9, the J gene TRBJ2-7, with 8 bases matching TRBD2. Trimming cost V 3 bases and J 3 bases; bases outside gene matches: 8. The CDR3 is 15 amino acids. Germline CDR1 SGDLS, CDR2 YYNGEE.

The chain couples TRBV7-9 to TRBJ2-3; 9 bases are a match to TRBD1. The J segment lost 4 bases and the V segment lost 8 bases, leaving 4 bases of the junction unmatched. The CDR3 contains 13 residues. Germline values: CDR1 SEHNR, CDR2 FQNEAQ (reference sequence). The CDR3, as DNA: TGTGCCAGCGAGCGACAGGGGGCAGATACGCAGTATTTT. It codes for CASERQGADTQYF.

This chain connects TRBV19 to TRBJ2-3; 7 bases align to TRBD1. Germline V gives CDR1 LNHDA, CDR2 SQIVND (reference sequence). There are 14 residues in the CDR3. V shed 5 bases, J shed 5 bases, and the junction held 7 bases outside the gene matches. CDR3 sequence: CASSSVTGRDTQYF. DNA of the CDR3: TGTGCCAGTAGTTCCGTGACAGGGAGAGATACGCAGTATTTT.

This chain links TRBV12-5 with TRBJ2-1; 7 nucleotides match TRBD1. Germline V CDR1 and CDR2: LGHNT, FRNRAP. V trimming: 5 bases; J trimming: 9 bases; junction bases outside the gene matches: 13. CDR3 length equals 15 residues. This CDR3 reads CASGPRTGQAFEQFF. In DNA form, the CDR3 reads TGTGCTAGTGGTCCCCGGACCGGACAGGCTTTTGAGCAGTTCTTC.

V gene TRBV30 combines with J gene TRBJ1-5, with 10 bases matching TRBD1. The CDR3 has 15 amino acids. The germline gives CDR1 GTSNPN, CDR2 SVGIG (reference sequence). Trimming cost V 1 base and J 3 bases; bases outside gene matches: 3. Written as DNA, the CDR3 is TGTGCCTGGAGTGAGGGACAGGGGAACAATCAGCCCCAGCATTTT. It codes for CAWSEGQGNNQPQHF.

The chain has TRBV7-3 and TRBJ2-5; possible D gene TRBD1, 6 bases. The germline V and J ends were trimmed by 5 bases and 4 bases, with 14 bases remaining between them. CDR1 is SGHTA, CDR2 FQGTGA, per germline. This CDR3 is built from 14 residues. The CDR3 DNA sequence: TGTGCCAGCAGCCCGCAGGGGAATACAGAGACCCAGTACTTC. Translating gives CASSPQGNTETQYF. Using reference TRBV7-3 and TRBJ2-5 for the parts outside the CDR3, the full variable domain is GAGVSQTPSNKVTEKGKYVELRCDPISGHTALYWYRQSLGQGPEFLIYFQGTGAADDSGLPNDRFFAVRPEGSVSTLKIQRTERGDSAVYLCASSPQGNTETQYFGPGTRLLVL.

This chain links TRBV11-3 with TRBJ2-5, with a possible D match to TRBD2 (6 bases). TRBJ2-7 explains the end of the DNA better; the J call may be wrong. Germline values: CDR1 SGHNT, CDR2 YENEEA. The CDR3 extends over 14 amino acids. The DNA for the CDR3 is TGTGCCAGCAGCCCCGAGGGCGGGGCCTACGAGCAGTACTTC. Amino acids: CASSPEGGAYEQYF.

Only one count was recorded for this clone. This rearrangement joins TRBV6-4 to TRBJ1-1; possible D gene TRBD1, 5 bases. Germline values: CDR1 MRHNA, CDR2 SNTAGT. Trimming stripped 6 bases from V and 5 bases from J, with 16 bases between. The CDR3 extends over 14 amino acids. CDR3 DNA sequence: TGTGCCAGCAGCCCCCGCTGGGGGGAGACTGAAGCTTTCTTT. Translated, it gives CASSPRWGETEAFF.

In its sample, this clone was seen a few times. The chain carries TRBV28 and TRBJ1-1; no clear D gene. The CDR3 is 15 residues long. V was trimmed by 8 bases and J by 0 bases, leaving 16 bases between them. Germline CDR1 is MDHEN and CDR2 is SYDVKM. CDR3 nucleotides: TGTGCCAGCCAAGAAACAGCAACCATGAACACTGAAGCTTTCTTT. Amino acids: CASQETATMNTEAFF.

The V call is TRBV6-5, the J call TRBJ2-2, with D possibly matching TRBD2 (6 bases). The V gene lost 2 bases and the J gene lost 5 bases, with 12 bases spanning the gap. The V gene's germline CDR1 is MNHEY and CDR2 SVGAGI. The CDR3 is 15 amino acids. DNA of the CDR3: TGTGCCAGCAGTTACGGCGGGGAGGAAACCGGGGAGCTGTTTTTT. This gives the protein CASSYGGEETGELFF.